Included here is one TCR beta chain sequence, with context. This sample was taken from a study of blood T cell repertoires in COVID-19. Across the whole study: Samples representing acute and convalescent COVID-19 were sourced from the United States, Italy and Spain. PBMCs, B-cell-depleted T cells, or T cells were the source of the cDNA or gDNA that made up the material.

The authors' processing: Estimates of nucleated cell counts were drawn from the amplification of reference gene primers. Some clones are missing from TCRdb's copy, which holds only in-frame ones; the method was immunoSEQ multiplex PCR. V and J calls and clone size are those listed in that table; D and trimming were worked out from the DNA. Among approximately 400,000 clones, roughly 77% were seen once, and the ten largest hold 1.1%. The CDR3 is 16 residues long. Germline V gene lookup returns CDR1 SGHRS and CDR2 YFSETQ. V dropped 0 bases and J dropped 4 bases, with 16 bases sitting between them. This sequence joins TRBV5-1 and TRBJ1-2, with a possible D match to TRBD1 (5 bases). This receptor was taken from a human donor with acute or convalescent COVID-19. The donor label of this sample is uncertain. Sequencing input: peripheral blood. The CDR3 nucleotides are TGCGCCAGCAGCTTGGGCCTCGGGGAGGGGACCTATGGCTACACCTTC. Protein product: CASSLGLGEGTYGYTF.